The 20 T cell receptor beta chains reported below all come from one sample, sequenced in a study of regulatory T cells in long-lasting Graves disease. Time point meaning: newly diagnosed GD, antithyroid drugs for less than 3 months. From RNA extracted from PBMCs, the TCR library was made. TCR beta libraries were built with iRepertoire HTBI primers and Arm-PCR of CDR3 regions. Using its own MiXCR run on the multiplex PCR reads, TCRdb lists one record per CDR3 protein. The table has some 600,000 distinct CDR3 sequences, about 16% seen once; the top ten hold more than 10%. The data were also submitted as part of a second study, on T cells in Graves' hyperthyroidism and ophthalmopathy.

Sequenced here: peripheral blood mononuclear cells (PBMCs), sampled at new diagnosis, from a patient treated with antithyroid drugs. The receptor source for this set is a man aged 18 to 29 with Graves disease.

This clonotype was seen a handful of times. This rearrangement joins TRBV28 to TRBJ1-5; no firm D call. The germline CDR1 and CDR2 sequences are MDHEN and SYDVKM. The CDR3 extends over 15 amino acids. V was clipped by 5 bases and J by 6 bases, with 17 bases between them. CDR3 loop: CASSPPFAVGQPQHF. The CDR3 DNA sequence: TGTGCCAGCAGTCCCCCTTTTGCTGTGGGTCAGCCCCAGCATTTT. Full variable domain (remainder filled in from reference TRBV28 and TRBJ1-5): DVKVTQSSRYLVKRTGEKVFLECVQDMDHENMFWYRQDPGLGLRLIYFSYDVKMKEKGDIPEGYSVSREKKERFSLILESASTNQTSMYLCASSPPFAVGQPQHFGDGTRLSIL.

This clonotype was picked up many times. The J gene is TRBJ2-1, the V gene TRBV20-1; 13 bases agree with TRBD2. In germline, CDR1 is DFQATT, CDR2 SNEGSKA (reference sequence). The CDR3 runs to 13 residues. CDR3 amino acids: CSGTSGMYNEQFF. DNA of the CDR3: TGCAGCGGGACTAGCGGGATGTACAATGAGCAGTTCTTC.

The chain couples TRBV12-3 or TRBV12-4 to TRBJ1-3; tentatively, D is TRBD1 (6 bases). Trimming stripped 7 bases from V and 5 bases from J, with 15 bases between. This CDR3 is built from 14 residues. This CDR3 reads CASTWRQGRNTIYF. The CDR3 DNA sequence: TGTGCCAGCACTTGGAGGCAGGGGAGAAACACCATATATTTT.

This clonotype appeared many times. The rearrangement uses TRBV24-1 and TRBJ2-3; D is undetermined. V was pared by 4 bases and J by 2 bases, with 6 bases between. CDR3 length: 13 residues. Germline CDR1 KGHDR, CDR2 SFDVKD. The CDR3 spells CATSETYTDTQYF. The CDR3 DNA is TGTGCCACCAGTGAGACATACACAGATACGCAGTATTTT.

The CDR3 here is CASSLAKAGVVYGYTF. The DNA of the CDR3 is TGTGCCAGCAGCTTGGCCAAGGCGGGGGTCGTCTATGGCTACACCTTC. V and J are TRBV5-4 and TRBJ1-2; D is possibly TRBD1 (5 bases). CDR1 and CDR2 (germline): SGHNT, YYREEE (reference sequence). Trimming took 0 bases from V and 4 from J, leaving 16 bases between them. The CDR3 sequence is 16 residues long.

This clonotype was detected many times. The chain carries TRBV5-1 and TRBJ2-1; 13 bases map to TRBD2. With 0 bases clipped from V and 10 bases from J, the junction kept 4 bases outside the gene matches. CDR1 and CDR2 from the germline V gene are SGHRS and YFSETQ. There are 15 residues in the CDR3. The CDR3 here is CASSLGLAGGQEQFF. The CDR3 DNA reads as TGCGCCAGCAGCTTGGGACTAGCGGGAGGTCAGGAGCAGTTCTTC.

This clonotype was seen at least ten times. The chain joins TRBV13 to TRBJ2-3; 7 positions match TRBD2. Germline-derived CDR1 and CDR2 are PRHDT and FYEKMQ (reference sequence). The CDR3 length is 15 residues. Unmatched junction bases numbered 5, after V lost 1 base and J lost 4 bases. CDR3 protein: CASSLVGGDADTQYF. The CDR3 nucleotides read TGTGCCAGCAGCTTAGTTGGGGGGGACGCAGATACGCAGTATTTT.

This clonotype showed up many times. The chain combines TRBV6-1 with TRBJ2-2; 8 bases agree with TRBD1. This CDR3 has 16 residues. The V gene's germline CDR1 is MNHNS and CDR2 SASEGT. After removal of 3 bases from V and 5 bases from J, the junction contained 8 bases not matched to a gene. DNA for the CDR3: TGTGCCAGCAGTGACCCTCGGACAGGGCAAACCGGGGAGCTGTTTTTT. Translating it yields CASSDPRTGQTGELFF.

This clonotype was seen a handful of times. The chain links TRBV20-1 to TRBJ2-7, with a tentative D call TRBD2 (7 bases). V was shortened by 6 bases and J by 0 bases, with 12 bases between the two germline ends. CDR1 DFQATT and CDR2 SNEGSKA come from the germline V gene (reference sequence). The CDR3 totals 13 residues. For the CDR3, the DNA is TGCAGTGCGGGGGGGGCTAGCTCCTACGAGCAGTACTTC. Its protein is CSAGGASSYEQYF.

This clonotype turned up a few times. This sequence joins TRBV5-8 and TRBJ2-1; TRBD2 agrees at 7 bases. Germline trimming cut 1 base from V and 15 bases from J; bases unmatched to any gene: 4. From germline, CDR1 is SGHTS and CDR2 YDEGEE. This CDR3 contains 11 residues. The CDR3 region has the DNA TGTGCCAGCAGCTTGTCGGGAGGCTGGTTCTTC. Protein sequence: CASSLSGGWFF.

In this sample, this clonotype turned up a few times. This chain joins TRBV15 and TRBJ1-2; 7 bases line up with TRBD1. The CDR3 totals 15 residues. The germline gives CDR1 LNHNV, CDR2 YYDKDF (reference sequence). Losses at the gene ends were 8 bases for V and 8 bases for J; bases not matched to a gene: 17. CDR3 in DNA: TGTGCCACCTCGAGCCGCGGACAGGACCATCGGGGCTACACCTTC. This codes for CATSSRGQDHRGYTF. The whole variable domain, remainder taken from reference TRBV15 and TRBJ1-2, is DAMVIQNPRYQVTQFGKPVTLSCSQTLNHNVMYWYQQKSSQAPKLLFHYYDKDFNNEADTPDNFQSRRPNTSFCFLDIRSPGLGDTAMYLCATSSRGQDHRGYTFGSGTRLTVV.

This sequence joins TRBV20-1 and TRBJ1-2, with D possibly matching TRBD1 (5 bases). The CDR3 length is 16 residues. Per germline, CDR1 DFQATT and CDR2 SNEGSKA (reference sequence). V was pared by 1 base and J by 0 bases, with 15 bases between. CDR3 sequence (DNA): TGCAGTGCTAGAGGGGACCGACTAGATGCTAACTATGGCTACACCTTC. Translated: CSARGDRLDANYGYTF.

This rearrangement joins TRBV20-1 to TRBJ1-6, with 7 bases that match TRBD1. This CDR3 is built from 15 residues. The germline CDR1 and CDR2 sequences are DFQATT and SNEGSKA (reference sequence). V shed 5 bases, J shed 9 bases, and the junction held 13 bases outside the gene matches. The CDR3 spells CSAPPARQGGSPLHF. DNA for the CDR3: TGCAGTGCTCCCCCCGCTAGACAGGGTGGTTCACCCCTCCACTTT.

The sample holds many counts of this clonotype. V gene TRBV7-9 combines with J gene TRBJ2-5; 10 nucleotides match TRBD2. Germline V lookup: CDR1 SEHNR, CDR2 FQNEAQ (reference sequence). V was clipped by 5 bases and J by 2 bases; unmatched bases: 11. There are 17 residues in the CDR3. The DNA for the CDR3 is TGTGCCAGCAGCCAGACCCAGGGAGCGGGAGGGCAAGAGACCCAGTACTTC. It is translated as CASSQTQGAGGQETQYF.

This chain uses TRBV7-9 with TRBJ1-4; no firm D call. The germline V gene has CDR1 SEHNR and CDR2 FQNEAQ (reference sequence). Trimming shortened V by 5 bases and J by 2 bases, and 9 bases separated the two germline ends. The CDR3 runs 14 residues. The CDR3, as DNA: TGTGCCAGCAGCCCTGGTTGGACTAATGAAAAACTGTTTTTT. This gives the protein CASSPGWTNEKLFF.

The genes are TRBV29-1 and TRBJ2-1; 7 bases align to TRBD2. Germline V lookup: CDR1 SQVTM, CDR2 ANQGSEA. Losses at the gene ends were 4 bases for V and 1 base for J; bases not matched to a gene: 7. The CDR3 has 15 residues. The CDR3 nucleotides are TGCAGCGTTGGTTCGAGCGGGACTTCCTACAATGAGCAGTTCTTC. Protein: CSVGSSGTSYNEQFF.

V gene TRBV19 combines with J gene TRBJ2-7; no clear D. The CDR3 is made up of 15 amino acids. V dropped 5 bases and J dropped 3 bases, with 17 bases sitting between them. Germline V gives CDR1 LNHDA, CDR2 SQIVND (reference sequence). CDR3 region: CASSFTRSLFYEQYF. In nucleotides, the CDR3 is TGTGCCAGTAGTTTCACACGGAGCCTCTTCTACGAGCAGTACTTC.

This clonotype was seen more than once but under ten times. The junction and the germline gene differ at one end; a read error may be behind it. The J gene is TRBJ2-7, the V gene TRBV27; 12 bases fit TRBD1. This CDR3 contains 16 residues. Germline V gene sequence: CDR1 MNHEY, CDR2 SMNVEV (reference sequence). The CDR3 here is CTSSLEGTGGMYEQYF. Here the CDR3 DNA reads TGTACCAGCAGTTTAGAGGGGACAGGGGGCATGTACGAGCAGTACTTC.

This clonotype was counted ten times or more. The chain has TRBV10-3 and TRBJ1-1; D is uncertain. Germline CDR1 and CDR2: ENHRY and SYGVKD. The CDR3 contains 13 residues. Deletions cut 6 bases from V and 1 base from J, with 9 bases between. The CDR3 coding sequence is TGTGCCATCAGCGTTACACGGAACACTGAAGCTTTCTTT. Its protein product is CAISVTRNTEAFF.

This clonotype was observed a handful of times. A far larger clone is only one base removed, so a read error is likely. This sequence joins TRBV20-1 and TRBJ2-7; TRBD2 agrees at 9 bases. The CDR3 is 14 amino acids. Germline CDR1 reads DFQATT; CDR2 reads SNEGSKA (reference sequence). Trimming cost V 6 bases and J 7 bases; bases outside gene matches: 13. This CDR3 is CSARAGTSPNEQYF. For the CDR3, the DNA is TGCAGTGCCAGGGCCGGGACTAGCCCCAATGAGCAGTACTTC.